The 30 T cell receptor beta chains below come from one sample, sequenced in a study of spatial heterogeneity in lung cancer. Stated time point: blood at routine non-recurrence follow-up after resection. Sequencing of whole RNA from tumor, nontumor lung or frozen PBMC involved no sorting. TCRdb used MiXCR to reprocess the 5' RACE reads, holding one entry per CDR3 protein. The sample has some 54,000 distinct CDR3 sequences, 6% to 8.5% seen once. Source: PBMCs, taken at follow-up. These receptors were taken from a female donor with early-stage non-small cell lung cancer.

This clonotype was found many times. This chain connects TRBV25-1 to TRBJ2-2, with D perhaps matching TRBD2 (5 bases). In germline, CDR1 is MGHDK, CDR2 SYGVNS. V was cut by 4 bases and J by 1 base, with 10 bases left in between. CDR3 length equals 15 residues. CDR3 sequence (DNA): TGTGCCAGCAGTGGGCGGGTCCTGAACACCGGGGAGCTGTTTTTT. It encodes CASSGRVLNTGELFF. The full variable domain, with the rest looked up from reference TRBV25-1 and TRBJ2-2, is EADIYQTPRYLVIGTGKKITLECSQTMGHDKMYWYQQDPGMELHLIHYSYGVNSTEKGDLSSESTVSRIRTEHFPLTLESARPSHTSQYLCASSGRVLNTGELFFGEGSRLTVL.

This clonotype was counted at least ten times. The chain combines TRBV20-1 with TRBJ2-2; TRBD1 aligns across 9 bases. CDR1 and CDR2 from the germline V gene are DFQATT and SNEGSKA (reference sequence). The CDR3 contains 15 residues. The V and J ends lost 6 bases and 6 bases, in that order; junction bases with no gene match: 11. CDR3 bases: TGCAGTGCCAATTCCGGGACAGGGCCCGCCGGGGAGCTGTTTTTT. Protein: CSANSGTGPAGELFF.

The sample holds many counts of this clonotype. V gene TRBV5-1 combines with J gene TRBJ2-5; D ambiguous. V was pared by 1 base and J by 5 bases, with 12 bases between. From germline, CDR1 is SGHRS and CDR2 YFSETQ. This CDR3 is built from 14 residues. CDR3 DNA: TGCGCCAGCAGCTTGAATAGTCCTTGGGAGACCCAGTACTTC. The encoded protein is CASSLNSPWETQYF.

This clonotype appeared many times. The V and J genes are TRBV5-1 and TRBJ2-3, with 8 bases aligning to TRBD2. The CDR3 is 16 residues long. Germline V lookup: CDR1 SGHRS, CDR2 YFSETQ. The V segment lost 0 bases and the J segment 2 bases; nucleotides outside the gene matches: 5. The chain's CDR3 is CASSLDGGGLTDTQYF. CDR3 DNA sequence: TGCGCCAGCAGCTTGGATGGCGGGGGGCTCACAGATACGCAGTATTTT.

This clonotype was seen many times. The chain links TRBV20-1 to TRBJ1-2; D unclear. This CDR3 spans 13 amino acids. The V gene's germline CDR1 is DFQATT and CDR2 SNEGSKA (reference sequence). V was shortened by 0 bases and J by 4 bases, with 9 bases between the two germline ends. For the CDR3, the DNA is TGCAGTGCTAGAGACCCGCATGCCTATGGCTACACCTTC. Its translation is CSARDPHAYGYTF.

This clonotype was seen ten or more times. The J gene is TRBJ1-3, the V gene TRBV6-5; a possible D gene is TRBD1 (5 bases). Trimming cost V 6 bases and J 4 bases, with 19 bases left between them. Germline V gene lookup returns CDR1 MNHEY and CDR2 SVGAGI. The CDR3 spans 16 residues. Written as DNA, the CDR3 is TGTGCCAGCAGGTTGGGGACCTTCGACGCCGGAAACACCATATATTTT. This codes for CASRLGTFDAGNTIYF.

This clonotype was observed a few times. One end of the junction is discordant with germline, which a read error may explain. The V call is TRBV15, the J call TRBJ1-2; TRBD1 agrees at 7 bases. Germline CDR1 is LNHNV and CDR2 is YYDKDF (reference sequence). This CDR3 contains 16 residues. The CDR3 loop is CATSRDRAGGGYGYTF. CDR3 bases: TGCGCCACCAGCAGAGATAGGGCAGGGGGAGGCTATGGCTACACCTTC.

The CDR3 DNA reads as TGTGCCAGCAGTTCCTTCCGTACAGGGGGCAGACACGCTTTCTTT. This encodes CASSSFRTGGRHAFF. The rearrangement joins TRBV12-3 or TRBV12-4 to TRBJ1-1; 9 nucleotides agree with TRBD1. The CDR3 is 15 residues long. V lost 4 bases and J lost 11; bases outside the gene matches: 14.

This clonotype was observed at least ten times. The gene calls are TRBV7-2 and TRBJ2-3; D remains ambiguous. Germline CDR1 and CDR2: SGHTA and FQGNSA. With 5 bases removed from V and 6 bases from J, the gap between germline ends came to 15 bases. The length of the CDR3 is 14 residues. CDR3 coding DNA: TGTGCCAGCAGCCAGCCCGACCGAGCGGATACGCAGTATTTT. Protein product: CASSQPDRADTQYF.

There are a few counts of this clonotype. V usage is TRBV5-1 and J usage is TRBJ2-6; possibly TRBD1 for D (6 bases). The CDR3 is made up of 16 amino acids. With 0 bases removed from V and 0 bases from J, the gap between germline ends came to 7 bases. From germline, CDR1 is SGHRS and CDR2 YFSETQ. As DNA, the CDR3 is TGCGCCAGCAGCTTGGAGGGACACTCTGGGGCCAACGTCCTGACTTTC. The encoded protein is CASSLEGHSGANVLTF.

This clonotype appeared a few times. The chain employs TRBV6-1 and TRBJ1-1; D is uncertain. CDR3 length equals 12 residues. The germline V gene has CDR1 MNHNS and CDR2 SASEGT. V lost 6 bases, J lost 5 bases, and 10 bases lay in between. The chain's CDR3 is CASREGWTEAFF. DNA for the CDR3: TGTGCCAGCAGGGAGGGTTGGACTGAAGCTTTCTTT.

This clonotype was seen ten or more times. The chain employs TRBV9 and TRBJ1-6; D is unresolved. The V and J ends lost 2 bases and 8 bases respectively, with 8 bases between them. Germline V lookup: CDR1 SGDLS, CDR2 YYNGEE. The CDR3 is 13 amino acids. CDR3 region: CASSVGKDSPLHF. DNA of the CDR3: TGTGCCAGCAGCGTGGGGAAGGATTCACCCCTCCACTTT. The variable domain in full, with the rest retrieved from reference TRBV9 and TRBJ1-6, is DSGVTQTPKHLITATGQRVTLRCSPRSGDLSVYWYQQSLDQGLQFLIQYYNGEERAKGNILERFSAQQFPDLHSELNLSSLELGDSALYFCASSVGKDSPLHFGNGTRLTVT.

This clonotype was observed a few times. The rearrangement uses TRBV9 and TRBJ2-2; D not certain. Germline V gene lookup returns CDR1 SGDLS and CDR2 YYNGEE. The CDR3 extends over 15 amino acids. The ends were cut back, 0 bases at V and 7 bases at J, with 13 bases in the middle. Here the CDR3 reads CASSVAVGGVGELFF. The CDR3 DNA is TGTGCCAGCAGCGTAGCTGTGGGTGGCGTCGGGGAGCTGTTTTTT.

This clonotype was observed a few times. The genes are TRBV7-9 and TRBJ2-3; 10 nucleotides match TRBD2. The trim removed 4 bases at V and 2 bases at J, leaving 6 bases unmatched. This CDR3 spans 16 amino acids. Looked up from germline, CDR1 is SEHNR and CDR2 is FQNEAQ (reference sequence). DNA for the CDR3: TGTGCCAGCAGCTCTCCGGGACTAGCGATCACAGATACGCAGTATTTT. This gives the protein CASSSPGLAITDTQYF.

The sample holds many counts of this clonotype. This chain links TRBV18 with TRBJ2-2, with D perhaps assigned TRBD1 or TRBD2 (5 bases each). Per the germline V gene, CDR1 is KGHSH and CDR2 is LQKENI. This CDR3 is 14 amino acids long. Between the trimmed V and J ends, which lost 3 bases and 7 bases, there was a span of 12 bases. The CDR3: CASSPGTAGGELFF. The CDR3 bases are TGTGCCAGCTCACCCGGGACCGCAGGCGGGGAGCTGTTTTTT.

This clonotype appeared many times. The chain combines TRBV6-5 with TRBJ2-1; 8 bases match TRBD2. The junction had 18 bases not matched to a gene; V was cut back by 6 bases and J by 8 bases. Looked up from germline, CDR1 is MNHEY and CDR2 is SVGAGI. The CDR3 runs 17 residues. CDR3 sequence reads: CASSKPGLSGGPDEQFF. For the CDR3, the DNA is TGTGCCAGCAGCAAGCCAGGTTTGAGCGGGGGCCCCGATGAGCAGTTCTTC.

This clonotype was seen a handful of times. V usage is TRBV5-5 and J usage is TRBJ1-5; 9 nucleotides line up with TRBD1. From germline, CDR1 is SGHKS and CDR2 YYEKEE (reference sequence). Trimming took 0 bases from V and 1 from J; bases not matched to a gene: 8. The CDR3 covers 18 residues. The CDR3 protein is CASSLGNRGLGSNQPQHF. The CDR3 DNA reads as TGTGCCAGCAGCTTGGGAAACAGGGGGCTGGGCAGCAATCAGCCCCAGCATTTT.

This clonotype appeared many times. This chain's CDR3 is CASSSQGQGAQEQYF. CDR3 in DNA: TGCGCCAGCAGCTCCCAGGGACAGGGGGCGCAAGAGCAGTACTTC. The J gene is TRBJ2-7, the V gene TRBV5-1, with TRBD1 matching over 12 bases. Germline-derived CDR1 and CDR2 are SGHRS and YFSETQ. Germline trimming cut 3 bases from V and 7 bases from J; bases unmatched to any gene: 8. This CDR3 is 15 amino acids long.

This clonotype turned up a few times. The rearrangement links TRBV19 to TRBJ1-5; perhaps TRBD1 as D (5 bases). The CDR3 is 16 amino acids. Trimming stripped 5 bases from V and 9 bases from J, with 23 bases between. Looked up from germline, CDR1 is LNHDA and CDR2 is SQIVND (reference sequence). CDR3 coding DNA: TGTGCCAGTAGTCGTCTTCCGGACACCGACCCGGGGCCCCAGCATTTT. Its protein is CASSRLPDTDPGPQHF. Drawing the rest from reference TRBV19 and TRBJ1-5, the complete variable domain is DGGITQSPKYLFRKEGQNVTLSCEQNLNHDAMYWYRQDPGQGLRLIYYSQIVNDFQKGDIAEGYSVSREKKESFPLTVTSAQKNPTAFYLCASSRLPDTDPGPQHFGDGTRLSIL.

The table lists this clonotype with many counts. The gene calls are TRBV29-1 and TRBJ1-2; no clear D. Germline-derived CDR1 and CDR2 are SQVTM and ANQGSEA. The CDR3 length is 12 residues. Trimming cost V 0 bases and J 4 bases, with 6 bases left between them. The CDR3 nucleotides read TGCAGCGTTGAAGATCCCGTCTATGGCTACACCTTC. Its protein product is CSVEDPVYGYTF.

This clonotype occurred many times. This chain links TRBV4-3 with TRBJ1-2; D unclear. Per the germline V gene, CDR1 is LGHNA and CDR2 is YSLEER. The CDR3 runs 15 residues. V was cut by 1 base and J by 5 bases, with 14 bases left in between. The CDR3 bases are TGCGCCAGCAGCCAAGGTGGACTGGGCGGATATGGCTACACCTTC. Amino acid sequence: CASSQGGLGGYGYTF.

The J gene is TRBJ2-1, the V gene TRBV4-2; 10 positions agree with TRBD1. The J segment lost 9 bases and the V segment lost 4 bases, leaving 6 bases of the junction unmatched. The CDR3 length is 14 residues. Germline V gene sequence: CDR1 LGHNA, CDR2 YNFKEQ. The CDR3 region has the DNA TGTGCCAGCAGCCCGGGACAGGGGTTAAGTGAGCAGTTCTTC. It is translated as CASSPGQGLSEQFF.

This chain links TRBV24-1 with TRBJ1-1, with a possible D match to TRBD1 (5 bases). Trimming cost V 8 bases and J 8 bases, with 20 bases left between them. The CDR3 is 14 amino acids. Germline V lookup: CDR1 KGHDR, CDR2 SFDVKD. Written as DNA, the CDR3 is TGTGCCACCACAATGGGGGGGGGAACATCCGAAGCTTTCTTT. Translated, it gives CATTMGGGTSEAFF.

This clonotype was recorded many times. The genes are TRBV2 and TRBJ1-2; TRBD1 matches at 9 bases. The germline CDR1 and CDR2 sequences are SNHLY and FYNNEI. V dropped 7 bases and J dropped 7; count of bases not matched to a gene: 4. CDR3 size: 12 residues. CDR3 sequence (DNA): TGTGCCAGCACCGGGACAGGGAGTGGCTACACCTTC. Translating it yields CASTGTGSGYTF.

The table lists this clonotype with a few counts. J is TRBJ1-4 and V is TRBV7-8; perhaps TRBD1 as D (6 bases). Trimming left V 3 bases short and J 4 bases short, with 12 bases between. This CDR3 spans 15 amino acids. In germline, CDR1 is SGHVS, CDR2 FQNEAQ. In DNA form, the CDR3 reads TGTGCCAGCAGCTTGAACAGGGCAAGTAATGAAAAACTGTTTTTT. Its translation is CASSLNRASNEKLFF.

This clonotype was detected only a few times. The DNA of the CDR3 is TGTGCCAGTCATCACAGGGGACTAACAGATACGCAGTATTTT. The encoded protein is CASHHRGLTDTQYF. The chain is built from TRBV2 and TRBJ2-3; D tentatively fits TRBD1 or TRBD2 (7 bases each). Per the germline V gene, CDR1 is SNHLY and CDR2 is FYNNEI. V gave up 9 bases and J gave up 3 bases, with 16 bases separating them. CDR3 length equals 14 residues. The full variable domain, its missing parts supplied by reference TRBV2 and TRBJ2-3, is EPEVTQTPSHQVTQMGQEVILRCVPISNHLYFYWYRQILGQKVEFLVSFYNNEISEKSEIFDDQFSVERPDGSNFTLKIRSTKLEDSAMYFCASHHRGLTDTQYFGPGTRLTVL.

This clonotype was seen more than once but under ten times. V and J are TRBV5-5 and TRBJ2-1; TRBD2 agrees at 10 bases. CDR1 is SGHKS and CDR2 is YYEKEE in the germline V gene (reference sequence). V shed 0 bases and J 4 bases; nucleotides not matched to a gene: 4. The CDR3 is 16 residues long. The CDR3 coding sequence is TGTGCCAGCAGCTTGGGGCTAGCGGGGGAATACAATGAGCAGTTCTTC. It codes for CASSLGLAGEYNEQFF.

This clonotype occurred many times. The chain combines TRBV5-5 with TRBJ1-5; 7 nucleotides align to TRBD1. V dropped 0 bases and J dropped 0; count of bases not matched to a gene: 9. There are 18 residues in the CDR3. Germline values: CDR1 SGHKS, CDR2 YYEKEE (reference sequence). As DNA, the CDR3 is TGTGCCAGCAGCTTGGGCCAGCAGGGGGTACATAGCAATCAGCCCCAGCATTTT. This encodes CASSLGQQGVHSNQPQHF.

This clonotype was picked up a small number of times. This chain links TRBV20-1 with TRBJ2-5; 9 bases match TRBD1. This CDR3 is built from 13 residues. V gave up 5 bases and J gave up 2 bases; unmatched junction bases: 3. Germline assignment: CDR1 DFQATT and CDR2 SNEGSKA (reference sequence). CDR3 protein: CSAEDRGQETQYF. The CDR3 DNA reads TGCAGTGCTGAGGACAGGGGTCAAGAGACCCAGTACTTC.

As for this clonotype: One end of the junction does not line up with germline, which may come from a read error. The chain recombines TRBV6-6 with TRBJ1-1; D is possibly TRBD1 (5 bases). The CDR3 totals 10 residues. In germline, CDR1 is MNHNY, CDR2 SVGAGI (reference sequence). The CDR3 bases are TGTGCCAGCCGGGGCCAGGAGCCCGGCTTT. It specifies CASRGQEPGF.